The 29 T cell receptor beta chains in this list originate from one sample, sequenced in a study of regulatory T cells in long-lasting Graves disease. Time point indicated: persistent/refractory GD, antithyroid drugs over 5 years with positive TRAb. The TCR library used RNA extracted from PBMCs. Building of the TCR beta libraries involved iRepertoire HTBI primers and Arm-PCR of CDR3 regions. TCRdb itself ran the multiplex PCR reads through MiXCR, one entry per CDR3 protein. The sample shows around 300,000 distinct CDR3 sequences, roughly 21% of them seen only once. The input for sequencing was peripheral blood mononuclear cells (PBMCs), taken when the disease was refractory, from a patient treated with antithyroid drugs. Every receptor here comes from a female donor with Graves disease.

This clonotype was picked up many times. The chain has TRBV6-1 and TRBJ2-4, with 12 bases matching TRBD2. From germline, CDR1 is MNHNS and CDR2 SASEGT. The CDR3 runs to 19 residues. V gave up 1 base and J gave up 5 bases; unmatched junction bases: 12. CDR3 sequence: CASSEELAGGPPKQNIQYF. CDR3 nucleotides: TGTGCCAGCAGTGAAGAACTAGCGGGAGGCCCGCCCAAACAAAACATTCAGTACTTC.

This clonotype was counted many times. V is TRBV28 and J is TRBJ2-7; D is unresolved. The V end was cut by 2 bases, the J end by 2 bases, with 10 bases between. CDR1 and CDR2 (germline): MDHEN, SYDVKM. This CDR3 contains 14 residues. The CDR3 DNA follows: TGTGCCAGCAGTTTAGGGCACATTCCCTACGAGCAGTACTTC. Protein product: CASSLGHIPYEQYF.

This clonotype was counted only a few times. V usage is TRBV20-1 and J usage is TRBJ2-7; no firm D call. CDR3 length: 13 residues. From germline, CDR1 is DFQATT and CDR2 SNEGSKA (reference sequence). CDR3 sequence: CTASYGLFYEQYF. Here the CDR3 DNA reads TGCACCGCTAGTTACGGGTTATTTTACGAGCAGTACTTC.

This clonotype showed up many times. CDR3 protein: CASSPQGQGDQPQHF. As DNA, the CDR3 is TGTGCCAGCAGTCCGCAAGGACAGGGAGATCAGCCCCAGCATTTT. This sequence joins TRBV28 and TRBJ1-5, with 8 bases fitting TRBD1. CDR3 length: 15 amino acids. Germline CDR1 is MDHEN and CDR2 is SYDVKM. With V trimmed by 5 bases and J by 5 bases, 8 bases remained unmatched.

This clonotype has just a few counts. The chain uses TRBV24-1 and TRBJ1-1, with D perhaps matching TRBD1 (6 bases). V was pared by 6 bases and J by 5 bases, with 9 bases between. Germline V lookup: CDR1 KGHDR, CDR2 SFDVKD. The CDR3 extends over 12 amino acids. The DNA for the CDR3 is TGTGCCACCAGTTCTCAGGGGACTGAAGCTTTCTTT. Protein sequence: CATSSQGTEAFF.

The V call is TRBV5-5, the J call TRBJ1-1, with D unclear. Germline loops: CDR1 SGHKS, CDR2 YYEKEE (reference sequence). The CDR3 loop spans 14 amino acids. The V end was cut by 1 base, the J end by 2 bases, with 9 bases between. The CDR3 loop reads CASSLLAINTEAFF. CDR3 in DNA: TGTGCCAGCAGCTTGCTTGCTATAAACACTGAAGCTTTCTTT.

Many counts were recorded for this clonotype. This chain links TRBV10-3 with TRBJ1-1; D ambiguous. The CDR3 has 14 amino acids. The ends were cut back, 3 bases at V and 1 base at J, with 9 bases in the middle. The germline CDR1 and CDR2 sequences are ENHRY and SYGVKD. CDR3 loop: CAISDKPWNTEAFF. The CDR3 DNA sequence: TGTGCCATCAGTGATAAACCATGGAACACTGAAGCTTTCTTT.

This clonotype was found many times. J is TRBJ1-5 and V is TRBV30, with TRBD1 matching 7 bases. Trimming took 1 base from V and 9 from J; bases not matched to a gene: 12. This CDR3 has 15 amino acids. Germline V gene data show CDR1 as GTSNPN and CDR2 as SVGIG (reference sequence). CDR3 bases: TGTGCCTGGAGTGGGAAGGGGGCGTATGAAACGCCCCAGCATTTT. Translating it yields CAWSGKGAYETPQHF.

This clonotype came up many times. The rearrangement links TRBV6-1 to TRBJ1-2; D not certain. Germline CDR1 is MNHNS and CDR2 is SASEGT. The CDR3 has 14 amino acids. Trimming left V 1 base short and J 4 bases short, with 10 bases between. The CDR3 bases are TGTGCCAGCAGTGAAGAGCAGGCAGCCTATGGCTACACCTTC. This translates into CASSEEQAAYGYTF.

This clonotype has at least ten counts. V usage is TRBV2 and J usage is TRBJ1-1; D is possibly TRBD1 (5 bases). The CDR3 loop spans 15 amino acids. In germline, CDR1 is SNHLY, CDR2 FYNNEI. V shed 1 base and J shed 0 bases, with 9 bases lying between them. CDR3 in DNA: TGTGCCAGCAGTGAAGGGGGGGACCTGAACACTGAAGCTTTCTTT. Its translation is CASSEGGDLNTEAFF.

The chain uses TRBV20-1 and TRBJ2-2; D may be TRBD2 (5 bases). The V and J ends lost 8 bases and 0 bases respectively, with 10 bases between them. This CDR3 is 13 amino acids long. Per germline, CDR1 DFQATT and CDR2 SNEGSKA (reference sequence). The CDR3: CSMGDANTGELFF. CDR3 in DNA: TGCAGTATGGGAGACGCGAACACCGGGGAGCTGTTTTTT.

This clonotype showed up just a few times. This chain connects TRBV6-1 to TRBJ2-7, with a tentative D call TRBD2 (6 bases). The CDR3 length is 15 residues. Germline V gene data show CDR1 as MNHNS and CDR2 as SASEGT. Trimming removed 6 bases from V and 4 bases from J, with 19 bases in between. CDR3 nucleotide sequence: TGTGCCAGCAGCCGCGACCGGGACTCGACATACGAGCAGTACTTC. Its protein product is CASSRDRDSTYEQYF.

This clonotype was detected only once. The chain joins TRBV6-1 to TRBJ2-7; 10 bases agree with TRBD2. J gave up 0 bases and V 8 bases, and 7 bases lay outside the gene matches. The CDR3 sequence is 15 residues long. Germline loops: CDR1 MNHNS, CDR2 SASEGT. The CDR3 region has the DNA TGTGCCAGCGTACTAGCGGGGCCTACCTCCTACGAGCAGTACTTC. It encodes CASVLAGPTSYEQYF.

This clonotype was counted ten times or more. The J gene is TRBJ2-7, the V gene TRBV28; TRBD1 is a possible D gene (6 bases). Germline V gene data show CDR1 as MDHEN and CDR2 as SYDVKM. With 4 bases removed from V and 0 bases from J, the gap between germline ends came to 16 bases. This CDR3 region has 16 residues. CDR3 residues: CASSSPGVTSSYEQYF. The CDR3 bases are TGTGCCAGCAGTTCCCCAGGGGTCACCAGCTCCTACGAGCAGTACTTC.

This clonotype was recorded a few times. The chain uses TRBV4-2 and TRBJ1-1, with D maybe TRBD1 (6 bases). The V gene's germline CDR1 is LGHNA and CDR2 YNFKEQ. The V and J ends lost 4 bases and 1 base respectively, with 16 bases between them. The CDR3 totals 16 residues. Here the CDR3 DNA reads TGTGCCAGCAGCCCCTATCCAGGGGTCGCGAACACTGAAGCTTTCTTT. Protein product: CASSPYPGVANTEAFF.

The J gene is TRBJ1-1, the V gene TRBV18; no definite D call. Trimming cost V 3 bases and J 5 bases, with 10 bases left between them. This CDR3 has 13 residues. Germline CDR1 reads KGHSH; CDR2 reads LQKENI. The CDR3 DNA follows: TGTGCCAGCTCACCCCCGGAAGGGACTGAAGCTTTCTTT. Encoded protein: CASSPPEGTEAFF. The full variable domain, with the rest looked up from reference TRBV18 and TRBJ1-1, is NAGVMQNPRHLVRRRGQEARLRCSPMKGHSHVYWYRQLPEEGLKFMVYLQKENIIDESGMPKERFSAEFPKEGPSILRIQQVVRGDSAAYFCASSPPEGTEAFFGQGTRLTVV.

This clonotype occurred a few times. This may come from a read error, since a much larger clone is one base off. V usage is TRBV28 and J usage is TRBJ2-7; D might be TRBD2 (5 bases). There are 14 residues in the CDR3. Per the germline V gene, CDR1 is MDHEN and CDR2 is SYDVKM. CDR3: CASSLKRSSYGQYF. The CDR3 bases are TGTGCCAGCAGTTTAAAGCGGAGCTCCTACGGGCAGTACTTC.

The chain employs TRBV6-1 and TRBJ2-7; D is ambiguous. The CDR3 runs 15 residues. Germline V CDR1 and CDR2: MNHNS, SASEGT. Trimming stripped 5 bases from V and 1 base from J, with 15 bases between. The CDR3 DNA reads TGTGCCAGCAGTTACGAGTGGCGGCAATCCTACGAGCAGTACTTC. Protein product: CASSYEWRQSYEQYF.

In nucleotides, the CDR3 is TGCAGTGCTAGACCCGGGACGAACGCCTACGAGCAGTACTTC. It translates to CSARPGTNAYEQYF. The chain links TRBV20-1 to TRBJ2-7; D is tentatively TRBD1 or TRBD2 (5 bases each). V was trimmed by 2 bases and J by 2 bases, leaving 13 bases between them. The CDR3 extends over 14 amino acids. Per the germline V gene, CDR1 is DFQATT and CDR2 is SNEGSKA (reference sequence).

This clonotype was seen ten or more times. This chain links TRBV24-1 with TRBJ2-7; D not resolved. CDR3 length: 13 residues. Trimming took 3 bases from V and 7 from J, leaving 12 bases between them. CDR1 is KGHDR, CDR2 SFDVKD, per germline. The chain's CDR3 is CATSDPSLGEQYF. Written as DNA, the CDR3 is TGTGCCACCAGTGATCCTTCCCTGGGAGAGCAGTACTTC.

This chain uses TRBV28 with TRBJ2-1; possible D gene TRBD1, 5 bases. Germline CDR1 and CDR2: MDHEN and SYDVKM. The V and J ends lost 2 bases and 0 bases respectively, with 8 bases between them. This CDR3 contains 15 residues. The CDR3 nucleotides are TGTGCCAGCAGTTTAGGGGCCTACTCCTACAATGAGCAGTTCTTC. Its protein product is CASSLGAYSYNEQFF.

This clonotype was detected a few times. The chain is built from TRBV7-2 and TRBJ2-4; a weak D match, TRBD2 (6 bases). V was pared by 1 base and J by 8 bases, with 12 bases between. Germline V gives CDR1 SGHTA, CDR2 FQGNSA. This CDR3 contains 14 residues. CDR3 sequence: CASSLGLEGYIQYF. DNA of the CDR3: TGTGCCAGCAGCTTAGGACTAGAAGGTTACATTCAGTACTTC.

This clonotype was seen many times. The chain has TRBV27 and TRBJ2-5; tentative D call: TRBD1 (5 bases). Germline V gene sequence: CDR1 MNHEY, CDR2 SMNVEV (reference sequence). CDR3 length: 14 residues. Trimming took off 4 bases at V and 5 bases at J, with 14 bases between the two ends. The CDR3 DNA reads TGTGCCAGCAGTTCCCTCAGGGAACCGGAGACCCAGTACTTC. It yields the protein CASSSLREPETQYF.

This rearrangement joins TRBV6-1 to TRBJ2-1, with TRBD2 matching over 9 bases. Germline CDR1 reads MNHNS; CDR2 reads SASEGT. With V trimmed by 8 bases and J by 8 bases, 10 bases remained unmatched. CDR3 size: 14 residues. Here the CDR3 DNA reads TGTGCCAGCGGAATTAGCGGGAGTGGCGATGAGCAGTTCTTC. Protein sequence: CASGISGSGDEQFF.

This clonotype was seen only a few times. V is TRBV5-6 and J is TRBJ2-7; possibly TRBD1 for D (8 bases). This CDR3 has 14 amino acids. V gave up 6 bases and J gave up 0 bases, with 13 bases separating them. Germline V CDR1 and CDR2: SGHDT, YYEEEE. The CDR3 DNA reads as TGTGCCAGCAACAGGGGGGGGGACTCCTACGAGCAGTACTTC. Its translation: CASNRGGDSYEQYF.

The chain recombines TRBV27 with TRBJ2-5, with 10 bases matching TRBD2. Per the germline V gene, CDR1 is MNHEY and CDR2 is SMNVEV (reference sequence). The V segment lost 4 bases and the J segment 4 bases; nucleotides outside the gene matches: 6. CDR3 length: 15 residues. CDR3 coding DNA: TGTGCCAGCAGTTCGGGACTAGCGAAGTCAGAGACCCAGTACTTC. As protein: CASSSGLAKSETQYF.

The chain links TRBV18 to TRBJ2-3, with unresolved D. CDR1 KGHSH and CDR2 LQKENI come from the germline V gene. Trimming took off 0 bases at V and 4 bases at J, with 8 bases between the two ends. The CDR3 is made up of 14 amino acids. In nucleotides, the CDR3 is TGTGCCAGCTCACCACCCGTAAGGGCAGATACGCAGTATTTT. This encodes CASSPPVRADTQYF.

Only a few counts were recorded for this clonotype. The CDR3 spells CSVEGQGVGTQYF. The CDR3 nucleotides read TGCAGCGTTGAAGGGCAGGGGGTAGGGACCCAGTACTTC. The rearrangement joins TRBV29-1 to TRBJ2-5; 7 positions match TRBD1. The V gene's germline CDR1 is SQVTM and CDR2 ANQGSEA. This CDR3 region has 13 residues. The junction had 6 bases not matched to a gene; V was cut back by 1 base and J by 7 bases. The full variable domain, with the rest looked up from reference TRBV29-1 and TRBJ2-5, is SAVISQKPSRDICQRGTSLTIQCQVDSQVTMMFWYRQQPGQSLTLIATANQGSEATYESGFVIDKFPISRPNLTFSTLTVSNMSPEDSSIYLCSVEGQGVGTQYFGPGTRLLVL.

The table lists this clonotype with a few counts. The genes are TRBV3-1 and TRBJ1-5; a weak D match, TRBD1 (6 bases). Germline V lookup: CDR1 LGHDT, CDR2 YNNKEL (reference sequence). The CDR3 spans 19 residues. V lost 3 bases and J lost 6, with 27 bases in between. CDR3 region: CASSQDTPRGGGNSQPQHF. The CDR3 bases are TGTGCCAGCAGCCAGGACACCCCGAGGGGGGGTGGGAACAGTCAGCCCCAGCATTTT.